This TCR beta chain was retrieved from a study of T cells after posttransplantation cyclophosphamide. V was pared by 4 bases and J by 14 bases, with 8 bases of the junction left unmatched. Germline loops: CDR1 LGHNT, CDR2 FRNRAP. The CDR3 runs 12 residues. Generated by immunoSEQ multiplex PCR, the TCRdb table keeps only in-frame clones and is missing some. The sample comprises roughly 21,000 clones, just over 85% of which are singletons, and approximately 2% rests with the top ten. Sampled 1 year posttransplant, controls received myeloablative marrow transplants, methotrexate and a calcineurin inhibitor.

This clonotype was obtained from a female patient in her 30s who received an allogeneic stem cell transplant from an unrelated donor, was CMV-positive, and had acute and chronic GVHD. Some T cells may be transferred from the graft donor. This sequence joins TRBV12-5 and TRBJ1-2, with 9 nucleotides matching TRBD1. Sequenced here: PBMCs, sampled around 53 weeks after allogeneic stem cell transplant with calcineurin inhibitor and methotrexate. CDR3 DNA sequence: TGTGCTAGTGGTTCTGGGGACAGGGCGGGTACCTTC. Its translation is CASGSGDRAGTF.